Included here is one T cell receptor beta chain sequence, with context. Germline assignment: CDR1 MNHEY and CDR2 SVGAGI. Between the trimmed V and J ends, which lost 2 bases and 2 bases, there was a span of 12 bases. This CDR3 is 15 amino acids long. Participants, roughly 18 to 90 years old, spanned 24 US areas. The data belong to a study of blood T cell repertoires in COVID-19. Study details: Both acute and convalescent COVID-19 samples were obtained from the United States, Italy and Spain.

The authors' processing: Reference gene primer amplification yielded estimated nucleated cell counts. Using immunoSEQ multiplex PCR, the repertoire was profiled, and TCRdb retains in-frame clones only, with some absent. The DNA gave D and trimming, while V, J and clone size come from that table. The sample includes 210,000 or so clones, around nine tenths seen only once; the top ten take about 4%. Source material: PBMCs or T cells enriched from blood (not recorded which). The receptor was isolated from a woman in her thirties who had been exposed to COVID-19. The rearrangement links TRBV6-5 to TRBJ1-2; D is uncertain. CDR3 in DNA: TGTGCCAGCAGTTACGAGGGTCCAGGAAACTATGGCTACACCTTC. Encoded protein: CASSYEGPGNYGYTF.